This T cell receptor beta chain was identified in a study of tumor and adjacent non-tumor tissue in lung cancer (dated by TCRdb to 2016 to 2018). In terms of the full investigation: The cohort included more than 9 adenocarcinoma, a couple of squamous cell carcinoma and 1 small cell lung cancer patients. The roughly 15 enrolled patients, of whom some ten were men and 5 were women, were aged roughly 31 to 85 years and were diagnosed with TNM stage I to III disease. Sequencing produced some 130,000,000 productive TCRbeta reads in total, an average of about 4 million reads per sample. The study compared bulk TCRbeta repertoires between lung tumor tissue and matched distant non-tumor lung tissue from 15 lung cancer patients. For each patient, one tumor sample and one normal lung sample were taken, giving 25 to 30 paired specimens that underwent TCRbeta CDR3 sequencing. Summary of the overall study and its limitations: Only approximately 14 patients were included in the cohort, and the need for larger samples and more detailed clinical data was noted by the authors. Peripheral blood was not sequenced, so blood TCRbeta repertoires were not examined in the lung cancer patients of the study. The sequencing platform is not named in the methods, and unique molecular identifiers are not mentioned. The top 100 clones made up a significantly larger cumulative share of the repertoire in normal lung than in tumor tissue. Significantly higher TCR diversity (inverse Simpson) was observed in tumor tissue than in normal lung tissue (about 410 vs 180, P = 0.0075, Mann-Whitney U test). TCR diversity was significantly higher in younger patients, and greater tumor TCR diversity was associated with shorter overall survival and shorter disease-free survival.

Bulk unsorted tissue served as the source for RNA extraction, and RNA quality was assessed using a NanoDrop ND-1000 and an Agilent 2100. The donors were newly diagnosed lung cancer patients admitted for thoracic surgery in China from August to November 2014 who had not received prior chemotherapy. Anyone who had undergone radiotherapy or chemotherapy before, or who had another cancer at the same time, was left out of the study. Pieces of surgical tissue measuring about 1-2.1 cm3 were kept in RNAlater solution and held at -80 degrees C until needed. The CDR3 contains 14 residues, cysteine and phenylalanine counted. The DNA shown is the 42-base CDR3, in frame from base 1. For CDR1 and CDR2, the germline V gene (reference sequence) lists DFQATT and SNEGSKA. Libraries were made using multiplex PCR. Sequencing used an Illumina HiSeq 2500. TCRbeta libraries were constructed through three rounds of nested PCR with primers (Table S4) according to protocols adapted from ARM-PCR. Before sequencing, PCR products of 200-500 bp were cut from the gel and purified using the QIAquick gel extraction kit. In the source study's methods: Reads were cleaned with Trimmomatic, merged with FLASH into complete CDR3 sequences, and assigned to V(D)J germline segments with MiTCR. Clonal diversity was calculated as the inverse Simpson's index using VDJtools. In-frame sequences without a premature stop codon were defined as productive reads. The public reads were run again by TCRdb, first through fastp at Q25 and then through MiXCR, and only productive beta chains were kept. Rows with a matching CDR3 protein are joined into one entry that keeps the most common DNA and genes. The V and J calls shown here were made by TCRdb, not taken from the authors' results. Recorded for this sample are fewer than 120,000 distinct CDR3 sequences; 84% of them occurred a single time. The top ten clonotypes cover about 22% of the sample.

As concerns this clonotype: Its antigen remains undetermined. One junction end disagrees with the germline gene, perhaps due to a read error.

Sequencing used lung tumor tissue. The rearrangement joined TRBV20-1 to TRBJ1-4; TRBD1 is a weak D gene call, 6 bases matching. This clonotype was obtained from a man between 70 and 80 years old with non-small cell lung cancer. The DNA is as follows: TGTAGTGCTAGAGGGGACACACTGGGGGAAAAACTGTTTTTT. Its translation reads: CSARGDTLGEKLFF.